This TCR beta chain is from a study of blood T cell repertoires in COVID-19. V lost 8 bases, J lost 1 base, and 4 bases stayed unmatched. Looked up from germline, CDR1 is MNHEY and CDR2 is SVGAGI. The CDR3 consists of 15 residues. Study processing details: How many nucleated cells were present was estimated from reference gene primer amplification. Sequencing was performed with immunoSEQ multiplex PCR; in TCRdb, only in-frame clones are kept and a portion is missing. The DNA was the basis for D and trimming; V, J and clone size are from that table. In the table there are about 150,000 clones, 80% to 85% of which are singletons.

The chain joins TRBV6-5 to TRBJ2-6, with 8 bases that match TRBD2. Sequencing was done on a sample of PBMCs or T cells enriched from blood (not recorded which). This clonotype was obtained from a man in his 70s who had been exposed to COVID-19. Here the CDR3 reads CASSGGLSGANVLTF. CDR3 DNA sequence: TGTGCCAGCTCGGGGGGGTTATCTGGGGCCAACGTCCTGACTTTC.